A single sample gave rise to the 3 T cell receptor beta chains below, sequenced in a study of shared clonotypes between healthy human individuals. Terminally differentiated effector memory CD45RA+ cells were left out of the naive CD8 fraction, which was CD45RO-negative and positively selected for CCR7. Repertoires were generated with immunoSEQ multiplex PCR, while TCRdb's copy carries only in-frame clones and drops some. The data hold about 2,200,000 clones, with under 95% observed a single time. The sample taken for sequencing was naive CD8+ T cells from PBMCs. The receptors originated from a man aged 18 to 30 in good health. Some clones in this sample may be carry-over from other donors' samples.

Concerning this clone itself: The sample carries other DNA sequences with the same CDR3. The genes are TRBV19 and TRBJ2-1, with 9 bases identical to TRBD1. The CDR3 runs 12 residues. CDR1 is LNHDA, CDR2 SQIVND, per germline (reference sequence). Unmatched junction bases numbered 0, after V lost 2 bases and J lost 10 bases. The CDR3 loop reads CASSITGGEQFF. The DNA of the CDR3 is TGTGCCAGTAGTATAACAGGGGGCGAGCAGTTCTTC.

The CDR3 bases are TGTGCCAGCAGCTCGAGGGACGTCTACTACGAGCAGTACTTC. It specifies CASSSRDVYYEQYF. The V call is TRBV7-9, the J call TRBJ2-7, with D possibly called TRBD1 or TRBD2 (5 bases each). The CDR3 sequence is 14 residues long. V was clipped by 4 bases and J by 3 bases, with 13 bases between them. The germline V gene has CDR1 SEHNR and CDR2 FQNEAQ (reference sequence).

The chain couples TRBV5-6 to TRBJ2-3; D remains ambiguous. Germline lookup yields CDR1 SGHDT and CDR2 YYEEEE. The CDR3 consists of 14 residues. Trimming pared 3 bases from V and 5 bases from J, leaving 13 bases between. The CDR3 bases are TGTGCCAGCAGCTCCGTCGACCGATTAGATACGCAGTATTTT. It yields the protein CASSSVDRLDTQYF.